Below, 25 T cell receptor beta chains from the same sample are listed, as sequenced in a study of cytomegalovirus exposure and HLA in healthy donors. PCR was performed using 60 Vbeta and 13 Jbeta primers. The data were produced by immunoSEQ multiplex PCR, yet TCRdb's version contains in-frame clones alone and is incomplete. The table lists 180,000 or so clones, 80% to 90% of them singletons. The specimen sequenced was PBMCs. Receptor source: a man younger than 35 in good health and CMV-seropositive.

In DNA, the CDR3 is TGTGCCAGCTGTGGGCAAACGAACACTGAAGCTTTCTTT. Translated: CASCGQTNTEAFF. The genes are TRBV27 and TRBJ1-1; D not resolved. Germline CDR1 is MNHEY and CDR2 is SMNVEV (reference sequence). CDR3 size: 13 residues. The V end lost 8 bases, the J end lost 1 base, and 11 bases lay between the germline ends.

To note about this clone: A read error may produce the germline difference seen at one junction end. The J gene is TRBJ1-2, the V gene TRBV30; unclear D gene. The CDR3 loop spans 9 amino acids. Looked up from germline, CDR1 is GTSNPN and CDR2 is SVGIG (reference sequence). CDR3 loop: CAWSAFGNF. In DNA form, the CDR3 reads TGTGCCTGGAGTGCTTTCGGGAACTTC.

The genes are TRBV7-2 and TRBJ2-6; D is undetermined. Germline V gene sequence: CDR1 SGHTA, CDR2 FQGNSA. This CDR3 comprises 16 residues. Between the trimmed V and J ends, which lost 5 bases and 2 bases, there was a span of 13 bases. In DNA form, the CDR3 reads TGTGCCAGCAGCCTTACCCCAGAGGCTGGGGCCAACGTCCTGACTTTC. It translates to CASSLTPEAGANVLTF.

A word on this clone: Other DNA sequences in the same sample also yield this CDR3. The chain combines TRBV18 with TRBJ2-5; 7 positions match TRBD2. CDR1 is KGHSH, CDR2 LQKENI, per germline. The CDR3 totals 13 residues. V shed 1 base, J shed 5 bases, and the junction held 1 base outside the gene matches. CDR3 coding DNA: TGTGCCAGCTCACCACTCGGGGGGGAGACCCAGTACTTC. It specifies CASSPLGGETQYF.

This rearrangement joins TRBV6-6 to TRBJ2-3, with TRBD1 identical over 8 bases. With V trimmed by 4 bases and J by 2 bases, 5 bases remained unmatched. CDR3 size: 15 residues. CDR1 is MNHNY, CDR2 SVGAGI, per germline (reference sequence). The CDR3 DNA sequence: TGTGCCAGCAGTTCAGGGGACAGGATCACAGATACGCAGTATTTT. Encoded protein: CASSSGDRITDTQYF.

The chain combines TRBV19 with TRBJ1-2, with D maybe TRBD1 (5 bases). CDR1 is LNHDA, CDR2 SQIVND, per germline (reference sequence). The germline V and J ends were trimmed by 8 bases and 4 bases, with 14 bases remaining between them. There are 13 residues in the CDR3. CDR3 sequence reads: CASYGRAGYGYTF. In nucleotides, the CDR3 is TGTGCCAGTTATGGCAGGGCTGGCTATGGCTACACCTTC.

To note about this clone: In the same sample, other DNA sequences code for this CDR3. This chain links TRBV18 with TRBJ1-2; TRBD1 aligns across 8 bases. Germline V gene data show CDR1 as KGHSH and CDR2 as LQKENI. Trimming removed 2 bases from V and 5 bases from J; junction bases left unmatched: 4. The CDR3 covers 14 residues. The CDR3: CASSPSGQVYGYTF. CDR3 DNA sequence: TGTGCCAGCTCACCATCGGGACAGGTGTATGGCTACACCTTC.

The chain combines TRBV27 with TRBJ1-2; TRBD1 agrees at 10 bases. The germline gives CDR1 MNHEY, CDR2 SMNVEV (reference sequence). The junction had 3 bases not matched to a gene; V was cut back by 3 bases and J by 8 bases. The CDR3 is 13 amino acids. The CDR3 loop is CASSFGQGDGYTF. The CDR3 DNA follows: TGTGCCAGCAGTTTCGGACAGGGGGACGGCTACACCTTC.

The J gene is TRBJ1-6, the V gene TRBV14; no definite D call. This CDR3 has 13 residues. The germline V gene encodes CDR1 SGHDN and CDR2 FVKESK. V was shortened by 3 bases and J by 11 bases, with 11 bases between the two germline ends. The CDR3 DNA reads TGTGCCAGCAGCCAGAATATCGGGGCACCCCTCCACTTT. It encodes CASSQNIGAPLHF.

The genes are TRBV10-3 and TRBJ2-3, with 13 bases matching TRBD2. Germline V gene sequence: CDR1 ENHRY, CDR2 SYGVKD. The CDR3 spans 15 residues. The V gene end was trimmed by 8 bases and the J gene end by 2 bases; junction bases not matched to a gene: 4. CDR3 nucleotides: TGTGCCATCGGACTAGCGGGGGCCGACACAGATACGCAGTATTTT. Translated, it gives CAIGLAGADTDTQYF.

This clone was seen more than once but under ten times. The gene calls are TRBV4-1 and TRBJ2-7; 12 nucleotides match TRBD1. This CDR3 has 17 residues. J gave up 4 bases and V 4 bases, and 11 bases lay outside the gene matches. Germline values: CDR1 MGHRA, CDR2 YSYEKL. DNA for the CDR3: TGCGCCAGCAGCCTCCTAACGGGACAGGGGGCTATTTACGAGCAGTACTTC. Amino acids: CASSLLTGQGAIYEQYF.

V and J are TRBV2 and TRBJ2-5, with TRBD2 identical over 8 bases. The CDR3 totals 14 residues. Losses at the gene ends were 2 bases for V and 5 bases for J; bases not matched to a gene: 4. CDR1 SNHLY and CDR2 FYNNEI come from the germline V gene. The CDR3 sequence: CASSETASGETQYF. CDR3 nucleotide sequence: TGTGCCAGCAGTGAAACTGCTAGCGGGGAGACCCAGTACTTC. Using reference TRBV2 and TRBJ2-5 for the parts outside the CDR3, the full variable domain is EPEVTQTPSHQVTQMGQEVILRCVPISNHLYFYWYRQILGQKVEFLVSFYNNEISEKSEIFDDQFSVERPDGSNFTLKIRSTKLEDSAMYFCASSETASGETQYFGPGTRLLVL.

The V gene is TRBV9, the J gene TRBJ2-5, with 8 bases aligning to TRBD2. Germline lookup yields CDR1 SGDLS and CDR2 YYNGEE. The CDR3 is 17 residues long. The junction had 11 bases not matched to a gene; V was cut back by 0 bases and J by 4 bases. CDR3 nucleotide sequence: TGTGCCAGCAGCGTAGCTCTGGCGGGGGGTCCCGGAGAGACCCAGTACTTC. Its protein is CASSVALAGGPGETQYF.

V and J are TRBV4-1 and TRBJ2-7; 8 nucleotides match TRBD1. V shed 3 bases, J shed 2 bases, and the junction held 3 bases outside the gene matches. This CDR3 region has 14 residues. The germline V gene has CDR1 MGHRA and CDR2 YSYEKL. CDR3 protein: CASSHSDRAYEQYF. CDR3 coding DNA: TGCGCCAGCAGCCACTCGGACAGGGCCTACGAGCAGTACTTC.

This clone was counted a single time. The rearrangement joins TRBV4-1 to TRBJ2-1; TRBD2 matches at 10 bases. CDR3 length: 15 amino acids. Trimming at V came to 4 bases and at J to 5 bases, leaving 5 bases not matched to a gene. CDR1 is MGHRA and CDR2 is YSYEKL in the germline V gene. The CDR3 protein is CASSPLAGVNNEQFF. DNA of the CDR3: TGCGCCAGCAGCCCCCTAGCGGGGGTGAACAATGAGCAGTTCTTC.

The rearrangement uses TRBV25-1 and TRBJ2-3; D unclear. Trimming took 1 base from V and 6 from J, leaving 17 bases between them. The germline V gene has CDR1 MGHDK and CDR2 SYGVNS. This CDR3 is built from 16 residues. This CDR3 is CASSELAVPFGDTQYF. The CDR3 DNA sequence: TGTGCCAGCAGTGAATTGGCGGTGCCGTTTGGGGATACGCAGTATTTT. The full variable domain, its missing parts supplied by reference TRBV25-1 and TRBJ2-3, is EADIYQTPRYLVIGTGKKITLECSQTMGHDKMYWYQQDPGMELHLIHYSYGVNSTEKGDLSSESTVSRIRTEHFPLTLESARPSHTSQYLCASSELAVPFGDTQYFGPGTRLTVL.

V is TRBV9 and J is TRBJ2-5; TRBD2 might be the D (6 bases). Germline loops: CDR1 SGDLS, CDR2 YYNGEE. This CDR3 comprises 15 residues. V lost 3 bases to trimming and J lost 5 bases, with 17 bases between them. As DNA, the CDR3 is TGTGCCAGCAGCGGCCACAGACTCCTAGCGGAGACCCAGTACTTC. Encoded protein: CASSGHRLLAETQYF.

V gene TRBV4-3 combines with J gene TRBJ1-2; D remains unclear. Trimming shortened V by 0 bases and J by 5 bases, and 13 bases separated the two germline ends. Germline V gene lookup returns CDR1 LGHNA and CDR2 YSLEER. This CDR3 comprises 15 residues. For the CDR3, the DNA is TGCGCCAGCAGCCAAGATCGAACTGATTTATATGGCTACACCTTC. Its translation: CASSQDRTDLYGYTF.

The rearrangement links TRBV5-4 to TRBJ2-5; 7 bases fit TRBD1. This CDR3 is 13 amino acids long. V was clipped by 0 bases and J by 4 bases; unmatched bases: 0. Germline V gene lookup returns CDR1 SGHNT and CDR2 YYREEE (reference sequence). CDR3 nucleotide sequence: TGTGCCAGCAGCTTGGACAGGGGAGAGACCCAGTACTTC. This encodes CASSLDRGETQYF.

The chain combines TRBV19 with TRBJ1-5; 7 nucleotides agree with TRBD1. Germline loops: CDR1 LNHDA, CDR2 SQIVND (reference sequence). This CDR3 is 17 amino acids long. Unmatched junction bases numbered 13, after V lost 8 bases and J lost 0 bases. In DNA, the CDR3 is TGTGCCAGTTCAGGTGGGCAGGGGGTCTATAGCAATCAGCCCCAGCATTTT. This encodes CASSGGQGVYSNQPQHF.

The chain joins TRBV4-1 to TRBJ1-1, with 8 bases identical to TRBD1. V lost 5 bases and J lost 1; bases outside the gene matches: 6. CDR3 length equals 15 residues. CDR1 is MGHRA, CDR2 YSYEKL, per germline. The CDR3 region is CASSFLGQGNTEAFF. CDR3 coding DNA: TGCGCCAGCAGCTTTCTCGGACAGGGGAACACTGAAGCTTTCTTT.

This clone was recorded only once. The V call is TRBV6-6, the J call TRBJ2-5; maybe TRBD2 (6 bases). The V end lost 5 bases, the J end lost 2 bases, and 15 bases lay between the germline ends. CDR3 length: 15 amino acids. In germline, CDR1 is MNHNY, CDR2 SVGAGI (reference sequence). For the CDR3, the DNA is TGTGCCAGCAGTACAGTTTGGGGAGGTCAAGAGACCCAGTACTTC. As protein: CASSTVWGGQETQYF.

The chain recombines TRBV6-5 with TRBJ2-1, with 12 bases identical to TRBD2. Germline CDR1 and CDR2: MNHEY and SVGAGI. Trimming took 6 bases from V and 9 from J; bases not matched to a gene: 12. The length of the CDR3 is 16 residues. CDR3 residues: CASRYTSGGPYGEQFF. The CDR3 DNA sequence: TGTGCCAGCAGATACACTAGCGGGGGGCCTTACGGTGAGCAGTTCTTC.

V and J are TRBV5-1 and TRBJ2-1, with 7 bases lining up with TRBD2. Germline trimming cut 2 bases from V and 3 bases from J; bases unmatched to any gene: 2. The CDR3 has 14 residues. CDR1 is SGHRS and CDR2 is YFSETQ in the germline V gene. In DNA, the CDR3 is TGCGCCAGCAGCTTAACGGGGGGCTACAATGAGCAGTTCTTC. As protein: CASSLTGGYNEQFF.

Remarks on this clone: This same CDR3 is encoded by further DNA sequences in the sample. The chain joins TRBV9 to TRBJ1-3; D not resolved. The V gene's germline CDR1 is SGDLS and CDR2 YYNGEE. The V and J ends lost 0 bases and 3 bases respectively, with 4 bases between them. This CDR3 is 13 amino acids long. CDR3 sequence reads: CASSVASGNTIYF. In DNA form, the CDR3 reads TGTGCCAGCAGCGTAGCTAGTGGAAACACCATATATTTT. Full variable domain (remainder filled in from reference TRBV9 and TRBJ1-3): DSGVTQTPKHLITATGQRVTLRCSPRSGDLSVYWYQQSLDQGLQFLIQYYNGEERAKGNILERFSAQQFPDLHSELNLSSLELGDSALYFCASSVASGNTIYFGEGSWLTVV.